This TCR beta chain was identified in a study of technical replicates of blood from a few donors. The table came from immunoSEQ multiplex PCR; TCRdb's copy has only in-frame clones and leaves some out. In the table there are fewer than 90,000 clones, about 94% of which are singletons. The specimen sequenced was T cells isolated from PBMCs. This TCR came from a human donor in good health.

CDR3 coding DNA: TGTGCCATCAGAGGGACAGACCAAGAGACCCAGTACTTC. It encodes CAIRGTDQETQYF. V gene TRBV10-3 combines with J gene TRBJ2-5; TRBD1 agrees at 7 bases. This CDR3 region has 13 residues. In germline, CDR1 is ENHRY, CDR2 SYGVKD. J gave up 0 bases and V 6 bases, and 1 base lay outside the gene matches.